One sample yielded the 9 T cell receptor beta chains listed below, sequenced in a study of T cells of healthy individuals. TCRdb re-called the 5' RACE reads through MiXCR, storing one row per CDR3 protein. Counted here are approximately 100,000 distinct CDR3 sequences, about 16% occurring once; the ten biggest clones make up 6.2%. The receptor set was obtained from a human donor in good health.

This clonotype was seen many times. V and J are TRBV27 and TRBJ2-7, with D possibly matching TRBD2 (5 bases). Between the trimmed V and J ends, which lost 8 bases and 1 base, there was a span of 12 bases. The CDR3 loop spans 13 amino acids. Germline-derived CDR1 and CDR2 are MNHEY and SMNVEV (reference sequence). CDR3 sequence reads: CASVGRESYEQYF. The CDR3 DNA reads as TGTGCCAGCGTAGGACGGGAATCCTACGAGCAGTACTTC.

Written as DNA, the CDR3 is TGTGCCAGCAGCTTGGCGGGGCTAGGCGACGAGCAGTACTTC. This gives the protein CASSLAGLGDEQYF. The chain is built from TRBV5-6 and TRBJ2-7; D possibly matches TRBD1 or TRBD2 (5 bases each). Looked up from germline, CDR1 is SGHDT and CDR2 is YYEEEE. CDR3 length: 14 residues. V lost 0 bases and J lost 5, with 12 bases in between. Full variable domain (rest looked up from reference TRBV5-6 and TRBJ2-7): DAGVTQSPTHLIKTRGQQVTLRCSPKSGHDTVSWYQQALGQGPQFIFQYYEEEERQRGNFPDRFSGHQFPNYSSELNVNALLLGDSALYLCASSLAGLGDEQYFGPGTRLTVT.

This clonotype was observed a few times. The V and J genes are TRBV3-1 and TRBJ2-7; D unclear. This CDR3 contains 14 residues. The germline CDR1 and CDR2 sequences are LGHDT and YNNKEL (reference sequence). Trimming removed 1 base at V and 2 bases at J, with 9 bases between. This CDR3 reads CASSQGVIPYEQYF. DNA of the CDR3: TGTGCCAGCAGCCAAGGGGTGATACCCTACGAGCAGTACTTC.

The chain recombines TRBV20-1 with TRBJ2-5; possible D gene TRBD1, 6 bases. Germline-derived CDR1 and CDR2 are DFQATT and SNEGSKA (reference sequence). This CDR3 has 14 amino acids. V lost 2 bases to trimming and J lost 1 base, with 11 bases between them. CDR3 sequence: CSARWTVSQETQYF. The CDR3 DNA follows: TGCAGTGCTAGATGGACAGTAAGCCAAGAGACCCAGTACTTC.

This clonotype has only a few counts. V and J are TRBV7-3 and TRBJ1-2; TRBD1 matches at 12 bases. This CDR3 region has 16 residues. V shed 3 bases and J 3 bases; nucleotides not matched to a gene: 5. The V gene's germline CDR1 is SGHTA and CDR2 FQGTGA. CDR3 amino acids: CASSLGDRGHDYGYTF. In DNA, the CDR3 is TGTGCCAGCAGCTTGGGGGACAGGGGGCATGACTATGGCTACACCTTC.

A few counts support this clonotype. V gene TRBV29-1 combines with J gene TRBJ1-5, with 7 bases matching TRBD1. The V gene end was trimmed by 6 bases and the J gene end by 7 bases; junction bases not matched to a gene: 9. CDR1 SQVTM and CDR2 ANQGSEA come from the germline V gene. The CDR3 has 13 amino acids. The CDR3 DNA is TGCAGCGTCACCGACAGGGCCGGGCAGCCCCAGCATTTT. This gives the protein CSVTDRAGQPQHF.

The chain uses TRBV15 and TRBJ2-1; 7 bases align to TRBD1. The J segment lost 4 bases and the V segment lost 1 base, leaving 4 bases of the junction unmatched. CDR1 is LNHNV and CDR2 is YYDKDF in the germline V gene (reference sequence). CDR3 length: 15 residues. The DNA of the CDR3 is TGTGCCACCAGCAGAGGACAGGGACAATACAATGAGCAGTTCTTC. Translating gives CATSRGQGQYNEQFF.

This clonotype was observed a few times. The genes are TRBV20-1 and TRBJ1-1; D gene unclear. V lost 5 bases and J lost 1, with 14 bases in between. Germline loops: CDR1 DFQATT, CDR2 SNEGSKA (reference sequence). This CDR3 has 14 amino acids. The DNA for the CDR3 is TGCAGTGCTCCCATCCATGGCGAGAACACTGAAGCTTTCTTT. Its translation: CSAPIHGENTEAFF.

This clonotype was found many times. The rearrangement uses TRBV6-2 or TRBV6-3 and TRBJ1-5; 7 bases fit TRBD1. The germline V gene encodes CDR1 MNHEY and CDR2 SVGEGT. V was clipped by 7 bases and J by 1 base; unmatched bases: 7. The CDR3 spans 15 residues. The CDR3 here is CASNYETGSNQPQHF. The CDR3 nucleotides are TGTGCCAGCAACTACGAGACAGGGAGCAATCAGCCCCAGCATTTT.